The sequence of this T cell receptor (beta chain) was determined in a study of blood T cell repertoires in COVID-19 (dated by TCRdb to the early 2020s). The study in broad terms: Samples from collaborators originated in the United States, Italy and Spain and spanned both the acute and convalescent phases of COVID-19. The material from the prospective study consisted of cDNA or gDNA derived from T cells, B-cell-depleted T cells, or PBMCs. Subjects who had been exposed to COVID-19, were actively infected with it, or had recovered from it provided the deeply sampled blood TCRbeta repertoires that made up the dataset. The repertoires were made available in a free public database intended to serve as a resource for research on the immune response to SARS-CoV-2. Samples were obtained from the ongoing ImmuneRACE study (first 160 participants) and from approximately 1,200 subjects provided by 6 global collaborators. The sample metadata nearly always contained a de-identified subject ID, COVID-19 status, age in years and sex. Where available, HLA class I and class II types were taken from metadata supplied by the sample provider and were not determined by assay-based typing. What the work shows at the level of the full study, not this receptor alone: The amount of clinical and demographic metadata varied by source and participant and was provided uncurated.

This clone was detected once. Its antigen remains unidentified. No much larger clonotype is one base removed from it; base qualities were not supplied. TCRbeta CDR3 regions were amplified from genomic DNA using the immunoSEQ Assay, a bias-controlled multiplex PCR. Concerning the study's data processing: The number of nucleated cells in each sample was estimated from the amplification of reference gene primers within the assay. To quantify the absolute abundance of each unique TCRbeta CDR3 rearrangement, sequence reads were collapsed and filtered. For each sample, productive Simpson clonality was calculated as the square root of Simpson's diversity index over productive rearrangements. TCRdb limited this immuneACCESS table to in-frame rearrangements with V and J called. A share of clones is missing; checked studies link under half to unresolved V genes, and the rest is unexplained. The D gene and trimming were derived from the DNA, and the V and J assignments and clone size from that table. The sample profile shows 160,000 or so clones; about nine tenths of them were found once. The biggest ten clones account for 18% of the sample.

Each collaborating institution followed its own protocols to collect whole blood in K2EDTA tubes. For TCRbeta analysis, collaborators shipped samples as frozen whole blood, isolated PBMCs, or DNA extracted from either of those sample types. The sequence was collected from a man in his 60s with active or convalescent COVID-19. Sequenced sample: peripheral blood.

In nucleotides, the sequence is TGTGCCAGCAGTCCGGGGGGGCGTCGTAACTATGGCTACACCTTC. Its amino acids are CASSPGGRRNYGYTF. The chain employs TRBV28 and TRBJ1-2, with a tentative D gene TRBD1 over 6 matching bases. The germline V gene yields MDHEN for CDR1 and SYDVKM for CDR2. V is cut by 5 bases and J by 1 base, and the space between the germline ends is 14 bases. The CDR3 covers 15 residues, taking in both the cysteine and the phenylalanine. Only the CDR3 portion is preserved as DNA: 45 bases, with reading frame beginning at the first base.